Listed below are T cell receptor beta chains from one sample, sequenced in a study of OX40 agonist ivuxolimab in advanced cancers. The protocol was immunoSEQ multiplex PCR, while the TCRdb copy is restricted to in-frame clones and leaves out a portion. The data contain approximately 70,000 clones, approximately 90% of them singletons. The sequenced sample was CD4+ or CD8+ T cells sorted from blood, obtained in a trial of the OX40 agonist ivuxolimab. These receptor sequences come from an adult with an advanced solid tumor such as melanoma, head and neck, liver or kidney cancer. Both conserved end residues are part of each CDR3. A D gene is named only where the DNA matches it firmly. Clone sizes are given selectively: once, few, many, or a class where the clone is expanded.

clone_size j_call v_call d_call cdr3_nt cdr3_aa
- TRBJ2-3 TRBV11-1 - TGTGCCAGCAGCCGGTGGGAGGGGGCCGACACAGATACGCAGTATTTT CASSRWEGADTDTQYF
- TRBJ2-3 TRBV9 TRBD2 TGTGCCAGCAGCGTACTGACTAGCGGGAGCACAGATACGCAGTATTTT CASSVLTSGSTDTQYF
- TRBJ1-5 TRBV19 TRBD1 TGTGCCAGTAGTATAAAGGGGGCGAGCAATCAGCCCCAGCATTTT CASSIKGASNQPQHF
- TRBJ2-1 TRBV7-6 TRBD1 TGTGCCAGCAGTTCCCAGGGGGTCAATGAGCAGTTCTTC CASSSQGVNEQFF
- TRBJ2-3 TRBV19 - TGTGCCAGTAGTATCGCGACGGGGTTTATTTCGACAGATACGCAGTATTTT CASSIATGFISTDTQYF
- TRBJ1-5 TRBV19 - TGTGCCAGTAGTATAGATCGGCGGCAGCTCAATCAGCCCCAGCATTTT CASSIDRRQLNQPQHF
- TRBJ2-1 TRBV4-2 TRBD2 TGTGCCAGCAGCCAAGGGACTAGCGGCCAAGATGAGCAGTTCTTC CASSQGTSGQDEQFF
- TRBJ1-6 TRBV27 - TGTGCCAGCAGTTTGGCAGGGGTTTTTAATTCACCCCTCCACTTT CASSLAGVFNSPLHF
- TRBJ2-1 TRBV6-5 - TGTGCCAGCAGTACTGGGACTGGCAATGAGCAGTTCTTC CASSTGTGNEQFF
- TRBJ2-3 TRBV28 - TGTGCCTGCAGTTCCCCGGTCAACTTCTCTAATACGCAGTATTTT CACSSPVNFSNTQYF
- TRBJ2-1 TRBV9 - TGTGCCAGCAGCGTAGAGCCGGGGGAAAATGAGCAGTTCTTC CASSVEPGENEQFF
- TRBJ2-5 TRBV30 - TGTGCCTTGCAGGGGGGGGACGCGACCCAGTACTTC CALQGGDATQYF
- TRBJ2-4 TRBV27 TRBD2 TGTGCCAGCAGTTTGAGCGGGAACCAAAACATTCAGTACTTC CASSLSGNQNIQYF
- TRBJ2-3 TRBV9 - TGTGCCAGCAGTCATAGCGGAACTAGCACAGATACGCAGTATTTT CASSHSGTSTDTQYF
- TRBJ2-5 TRBV5-6 - TGTGCCAGCAGCGAGGGACTCTTTGGGGAGACCCAGTACTTC CASSEGLFGETQYF
- TRBJ2-2 TRBV5-6 - TGTGCCAGCAGCTTCACCGGGGAGCTGTTTTTT CASSFTGELFF
- TRBJ2-7 TRBV27 TRBD2 TGTGCCAGCAGTCCCGGGACTAGCGGTTTCTACGAGCAGTACTTC CASSPGTSGFYEQYF
- TRBJ1-2 TRBV5-8 - TGTGCCAGCAGCTTCGAGTGGCAGGGGCGACAAGGCTACACCTTC CASSFEWQGRQGYTF
- TRBJ2-7 TRBV5-5 - TGTGCCAGCTTACCGGACAACTCCTACGAGCAGTACTTC CASLPDNSYEQYF
- TRBJ1-1 TRBV19 TRBD1 TGTGCCAGTAGTCCAGGGGGCTACACTGAAGCTTTCTTT CASSPGGYTEAFF
- TRBJ1-2 TRBV13 - TGTGCCAGCACCCCGGGGGGCTACTATGGCTACACCTTC CASTPGGYYGYTF
- TRBJ1-1 TRBV5-5 - TGTGCCAGCAGCTCCGGGACAACCTCATTGGACACTGAAGCTTTCTTT CASSSGTTSLDTEAFF
- TRBJ2-3 TRBV5-1 - TGCGCCAGCAGGTACGGCACAGATACGCAGTATTTT CASRYGTDTQYF
once TRBJ1-4 TRBV19 - TGTGCCAGTACCTTTGGGGGAACTAATGAAAAACTGTTTTTT CASTFGGTNEKLFF
- TRBJ2-1 TRBV5-1 - TGCGCCAGCAGCTTGGAGGGGGGACTGTCATTACGGGATGAGCAGTTCTTC CASSLEGGLSLRDEQFF
- TRBJ2-1 TRBV25-1 - TGTGCCAGCAGTGGGGAACTGAGGAATGAGCAGTTCTTC CASSGELRNEQFF
- TRBJ2-7 TRBV27 TRBD2 TGTGCCAGCAGTTGGGCTAGCGGTAGCTCCTACGAGCAGTACTTC CASSWASGSSYEQYF
- TRBJ1-1 TRBV30 TRBD1 TGTGCCTGGAGTGTAGGGACAGGGGCTTCTGAAGCTTTCTTT CAWSVGTGASEAFF
- TRBJ1-1 TRBV7-2 - TGTGCCAGCAGCTTAGTGGACGCGAACACTGAAGCTTTCTTT CASSLVDANTEAFF
- TRBJ2-7 TRBV27 - TGTGCCAGCAGTCTCGTAGGGGGGAACAGGGTCCAGTACTTC CASSLVGGNRVQYF
once TRBJ1-1 TRBV4-3 - TGCGCCAGCAGCCAAGATTTCCCTATGAACACTGAAGCTTTCTTT CASSQDFPMNTEAFF
few TRBJ1-1 TRBV7-9 TRBD1 TGTGCCAGCAGTGGGACAGGGGCGAACACTGAAGCTTTCTTT CASSGTGANTEAFF
- TRBJ1-2 TRBV5-5 - TGTGCCAGCAGATTAGGTCGCGGGCGGTTCTTTTTCTATGGCTACACCTTC CASRLGRGRFFFYGYTF
- TRBJ1-1 TRBV19 - TGTGCCAGCAAAGTGGGACGCGGGAACACTGAAGCTTTCTTT CASKVGRGNTEAFF
- TRBJ2-3 TRBV19 - TGTGCCAGTAGTACCTCGGAAGGGTGGGCAGATACGCAGTATTTT CASSTSEGWADTQYF
- TRBJ2-7 TRBV25-1 - TGTGCCAGCAGTGAGATCCTAAGGGGCTCGTCCAACGAGCAGTACTTC CASSEILRGSSNEQYF
- TRBJ2-2 TRBV11-2 - TGTGCCAGCACCTCTCTTGAGGCGGATCCCACCGGGGAGCTGTTTTTT CASTSLEADPTGELFF
- TRBJ1-2 TRBV7-2 - TGTGCCAGCTACTTGGGGCGGGGGCGCGAAGGCTACACCTTC CASYLGRGREGYTF
- TRBJ1-1 TRBV4-1 - TGCGCCAGCAGCCCCCCGGGAGGGACGGGTGAAGCTTTCTTT CASSPPGGTGEAFF
- TRBJ2-1 TRBV6-5 - TGTGCCAGCAGTCGGGCCAGGTCCTACCTCAATGAGCAGTTCTTC CASSRARSYLNEQFF
once TRBJ2-1 TRBV4-1 - TGCGCCAGCAGCCAAGGACTCCCCTACAATGAGCAGTTCTTC CASSQGLPYNEQFF
few TRBJ1-1 TRBV9 - TGTGCCAGCAGCGTAGCTTCGGTCACTGAAGCTTTCTTT CASSVASVTEAFF
few TRBJ1-2 TRBV25-1 - TGTGCCAGCAGTGATGGGGGCGCCGGTGGCTACACCTTC CASSDGGAGGYTF
- TRBJ1-1 TRBV6-6 - TGTGCCAGCAGTTACTCACGGGGTCTGAACACTGAAGCTTTCTTT CASSYSRGLNTEAFF
- TRBJ2-7 TRBV2 - TGTGCCAGCAGTGCAGAGGGAAAACCCTACGAGCAGTACTTC CASSAEGKPYEQYF
- TRBJ1-1 TRBV7-9 TRBD1 TGTGCCAGCAGCTTCCTGGGACAGCTGAACACTGAAGCTTTCTTT CASSFLGQLNTEAFF
- TRBJ2-1 TRBV13 TRBD1 TGTGCCAGCACGCCCGGGGGCAGGGGGCTTGGCAATGAGCAGTTCTTC CASTPGGRGLGNEQFF
- TRBJ2-2 TRBV27 TRBD1 TGTGCCAGCAGTTTTGGACAGGGGGCTCTCAGGTGGACCGGGGAGCTGTTTTTT CASSFGQGALRWTGELFF